Given below is one TCR beta chain in context. V lost 1 base to trimming and J lost 3 bases; unmatched junction nucleotides: 2. CDR1 and CDR2 (germline): LGHDT, YNNKEL (reference sequence). The CDR3 covers 17 residues. The table came from immunoSEQ multiplex PCR; TCRdb's copy has only in-frame clones and leaves some out. The sample has approximately 140,000 clones, more than 80% seen once. This sample is part of a study of blood T cell repertoires in COVID-19. Study information: Samples representing acute and convalescent COVID-19 were sourced from the United States, Italy and Spain. PBMCs, B-cell-depleted T cells, or T cells were the source of the cDNA or gDNA that made up the material.

The sample taken for sequencing was peripheral blood. The chain carries TRBV3-1 (or the pseudogene TRBV3-2) and TRBJ2-2, with 13 bases lining up with TRBD2. This clonotype was sampled from a human donor with acute or convalescent COVID-19. The donor label of this sample is uncertain. The DNA for the CDR3 is TGTGCCAGCAGCCAAGGGACTAGCGGGGGCTACACCGGGGAGCTGTTTTTT. Encoded protein: CASSQGTSGGYTGELFF.